This T cell receptor beta chain was documented in a study of cytomegalovirus exposure and HLA in healthy donors (dated by TCRdb to about 2017). For the wider study: According to a later analysis, the approximately 120 validation repertoires were produced on the same platform as the approximately 620 repertoires of the first cohort. The aim of the study was to test whether cataloging public T cell receptors could identify signatures of past pathogen exposure. High-throughput TCR immunosequencing, statistical association of individual TCRs with disease status, and machine learning were combined to predict cytomegalovirus infection status. A separate validation cohort of 90 to 150 different subjects was used in addition to the 666-subject first cohort.

The donors were included in the validation cohort of around 120 subjects, a group kept apart from the roughly 690-subject first cohort. The paper's findings and limits, for the study overall: In vitro tests confirmed that a few of the cytomegalovirus-associated TCR beta chains recognize cytomegalovirus antigens. In the study, around 150 TCR beta chains were listed as associated with cytomegalovirus. In a later analysis, TCRs clustered in the first cohort were found to also tend to co-occur in the roughly 110 validation repertoires, with 85% to 95% of cluster scores above 0. While some public TCRs were present in many individuals, most TCR sequences turned up only very rarely across donors. The validation cohort had no HLA typing available for a later analysis, so co-occurrence within that cohort was assessed over all 120 or so repertoires. In both the original and validation cohorts, the classifier was reported to diagnose cytomegalovirus status with high specificity and sensitivity. The authors suggested that the approach could potentially be generalized to other disease states and immunological phenotypes.

Library method: the immunoSEQ multiplex PCR assay. Per the source publication's procedure: A statistical classification framework was built to diagnose cytomegalovirus status from the catalog of TCR beta chain sequences. TCRdb obtained this table from immuneACCESS and retained in-frame rearrangements with V and J assigned. These tables miss some clones; where compared with another copy, unresolved V genes account for less than half of the shortfall, and the remainder is unexplained. V, J and clone size are taken as reported in that table, and D and trimming were inferred from the DNA itself. The sample table shows a few hundred thousand clones, and around 87% are seen once. In total, the top ten clones hold under 0.4% of the sample. This clone appeared once. Its binding antigen is unknown. No base-level quality is on record; no much larger clone is a single base apart. The receptor was isolated from a woman between 18 and 29 years old in good health and CMV-seronegative. Sequencing was done on a sample of PBMCs.

CDR3 loop: CASSTGTDYEQYF. The nucleotide sequence is given as TGCGCCAGCAGCACCGGGACAGACTACGAGCAGTACTTC. Recombination linked TRBV4-1 to TRBJ2-7; 7 bases in between match TRBD1. The CDR3 runs 13 amino acids, cysteine and phenylalanine included. The sequence is cut down to CDR3 DNA, 39 bases in frame from base 1. The germline V gene sets CDR1 to MGHRA and CDR2 to YSYEKL. Unmatched junction bases come to 4, with V trimmed by 5 bases and J by 3 bases.